These 3 T cell receptor beta chains were all obtained from the same sample, sequenced in a study of Tregs in tolerant kidney transplant recipients. The data were produced by immunoSEQ multiplex PCR, yet TCRdb's version contains in-frame clones alone and is incomplete. The sample has some 80,000 clones, roughly 98% seen once. Source: CD4+ T cells from blood, taken before the transplant. Receptors originate from a human donor who received a combined kidney and bone marrow transplant.

This chain connects TRBV7-2 to TRBJ1-3, with D unclear. Trimming removed 5 bases at V and 0 bases at J, with 8 bases between. Per germline, CDR1 SGHTA and CDR2 FQGNSA. The CDR3 contains 14 residues. In DNA form, the CDR3 reads TGTGCCAGCAGCGCAGGAAACTCTGGAAACACCATATATTTT. It specifies CASSAGNSGNTIYF.

V gene TRBV6-5 combines with J gene TRBJ2-7; 7 bases align to TRBD1. The germline CDR1 and CDR2 sequences are MNHEY and SVGAGI. CDR3 length equals 13 residues. Trimming at V came to 8 bases and at J to 1 base, leaving 5 bases not matched to a gene. This chain's CDR3 is CASHRDRSYEQYF. The CDR3 region has the DNA TGTGCCAGCCACCGGGACAGATCCTACGAGCAGTACTTC.

The rearrangement uses TRBV25-1 and TRBJ1-1, with TRBD1 as a possible D gene (6 bases). The V gene's germline CDR1 is MGHDK and CDR2 SYGVNS. The CDR3 totals 12 residues. Trimming cost V 5 bases and J 3 bases, with 7 bases left between them. The CDR3 here is CASSTGYTEAFF. CDR3 nucleotides: TGTGCCAGCAGTACAGGGTACACTGAAGCTTTCTTT. Variable domain in full (rest from reference TRBV25-1 and TRBJ1-1): EADIYQTPRYLVIGTGKKITLECSQTMGHDKMYWYQQDPGMELHLIHYSYGVNSTEKGDLSSESTVSRIRTEHFPLTLESARPSHTSQYLCASSTGYTEAFFGQGTRLTVV.